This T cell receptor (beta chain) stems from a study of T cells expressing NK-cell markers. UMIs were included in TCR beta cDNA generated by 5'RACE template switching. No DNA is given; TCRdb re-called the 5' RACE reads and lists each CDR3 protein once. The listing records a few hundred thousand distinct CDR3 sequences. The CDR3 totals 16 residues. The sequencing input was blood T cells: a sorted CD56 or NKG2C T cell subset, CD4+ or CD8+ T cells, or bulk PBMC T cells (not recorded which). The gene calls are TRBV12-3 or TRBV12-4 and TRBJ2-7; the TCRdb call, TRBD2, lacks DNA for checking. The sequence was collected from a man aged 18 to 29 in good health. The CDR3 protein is CASSLAWDYPSYEQYF.